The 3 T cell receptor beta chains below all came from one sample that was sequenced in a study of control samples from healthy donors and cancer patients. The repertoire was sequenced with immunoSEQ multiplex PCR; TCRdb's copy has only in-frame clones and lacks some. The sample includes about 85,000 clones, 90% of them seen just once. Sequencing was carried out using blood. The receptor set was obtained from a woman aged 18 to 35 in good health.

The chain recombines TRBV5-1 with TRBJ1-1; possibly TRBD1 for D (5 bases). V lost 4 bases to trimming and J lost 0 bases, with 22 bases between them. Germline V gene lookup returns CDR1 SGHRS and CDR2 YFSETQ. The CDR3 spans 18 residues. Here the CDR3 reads CASSLDPGPGPMNTEAFF. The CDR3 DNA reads TGCGCCAGCAGCCTGGATCCCGGCCCGGGACCGATGAACACTGAAGCTTTCTTT.

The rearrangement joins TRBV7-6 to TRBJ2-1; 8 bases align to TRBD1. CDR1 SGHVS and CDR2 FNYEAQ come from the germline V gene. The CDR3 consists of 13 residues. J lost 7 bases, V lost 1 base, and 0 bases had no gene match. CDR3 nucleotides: TGTGCCAGCAGCTTAGACAGGGGGAATGAGCAGTTCTTC. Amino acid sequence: CASSLDRGNEQFF.

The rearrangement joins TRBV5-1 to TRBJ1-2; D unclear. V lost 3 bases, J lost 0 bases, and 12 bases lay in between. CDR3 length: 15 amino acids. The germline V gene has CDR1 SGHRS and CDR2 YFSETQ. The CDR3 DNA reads TGCGCCAGCAGCTACCTAGCGGGTTCTAACTATGGCTACACCTTC. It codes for CASSYLAGSNYGYTF.